The 32 T cell receptor beta chains presented below share a single source sample, sequenced in a study of PD-1 blockade in classical Hodgkin lymphoma. Indicated time point: cycle 4 day 1 (C4D1), after around six weeks of nivolumab. Exposure to brentuximab vedotin varied, and each patient had relapsed following autologous stem cell transplantation. Sequenced by immunoSEQ multiplex PCR; TCRdb stores in-frame clones only, minus some. Seen here are some 95,000 clones, approximately 90% observed once, and the top ten hold 2.9%. Sequences were derived from peripheral blood mononuclear cells (PBMCs), sampled before the fourth cycle of nivolumab. The receptors here all came from a human donor with classical Hodgkin lymphoma.

V usage is TRBV19 and J usage is TRBJ1-5; D perhaps matches TRBD1 (5 bases). Germline V lookup: CDR1 LNHDA, CDR2 SQIVND (reference sequence). With 5 bases removed from V and 4 bases from J, the gap between germline ends came to 12 bases. This CDR3 has 14 amino acids. The CDR3 DNA reads TGTGCCAGTAGTCCGGGACCCTCAAATCAGCCCCAGCATTTT. It codes for CASSPGPSNQPQHF.

This rearrangement joins TRBV5-1 to TRBJ2-2; D is possibly TRBD2 (5 bases). CDR1 and CDR2 from the germline V gene are SGHRS and YFSETQ. The V end was cut by 0 bases, the J end by 5 bases, with 8 bases between. The CDR3 length is 14 residues. The CDR3 DNA is TGCGCCAGCAGCTTGGCGGGCGGGACCGGGGAGCTGTTTTTT. The encoded protein is CASSLAGGTGELFF.

The chain recombines TRBV15 with TRBJ2-7; possibly TRBD2 for D (5 bases). Between the trimmed V and J ends, which lost 4 bases and 0 bases, there was a span of 13 bases. Germline V gives CDR1 LNHNV, CDR2 YYDKDF (reference sequence). The CDR3 spans 15 residues. CDR3 loop: CATSNHRGISYEQYF. CDR3 sequence (DNA): TGTGCCACCAGCAACCACCGGGGTATCTCCTACGAGCAGTACTTC.

The chain links TRBV18 to TRBJ2-3; TRBD2 might be the D (6 bases). Per the germline V gene, CDR1 is KGHSH and CDR2 is LQKENI. The CDR3 spans 11 residues. V was pared by 11 bases and J by 4 bases, with 10 bases between. For the CDR3, the DNA is TGTGCCGGATCGGGAGCAGATACGCAGTATTTT. Translating gives CAGSGADTQYF.

The rearrangement uses TRBV19 and TRBJ1-2; 12 nucleotides align to TRBD1. The germline V gene encodes CDR1 LNHDA and CDR2 SQIVND (reference sequence). The CDR3 extends over 17 amino acids. After removal of 7 bases from V and 5 bases from J, the junction contained 14 bases not matched to a gene. The CDR3 DNA reads as TGTGCCAGTACTCCCACCGGGACAGGGGGCGCCGGATATGGCTACACCTTC. Protein: CASTPTGTGGAGYGYTF.

This clone has only a few counts. This chain connects TRBV7-9 to TRBJ1-1; TRBD1 matches 7 bases. Germline V gives CDR1 SEHNR, CDR2 FQNEAQ (reference sequence). This CDR3 has 14 amino acids. The V segment lost 3 bases and the J segment 7 bases; nucleotides outside the gene matches: 8. Here the CDR3 DNA reads TGTGCCAGCAGCTTCCCACCGGGACAGCTTGAAGCTTTCTTT. Amino acids: CASSFPPGQLEAFF.

V and J are TRBV6-1 and TRBJ2-3, with 11 bases identical to TRBD2. CDR3 length equals 15 residues. CDR1 is MNHNS, CDR2 SASEGT, per germline. V shed 8 bases and J 5 bases; nucleotides not matched to a gene: 9. CDR3 sequence (DNA): TGTGCCAGCCCTCGGACTAGCGGGCAGGGAGATACGCAGTATTTT. This sequence encodes CASPRTSGQGDTQYF.

The chain recombines TRBV2 with TRBJ2-1, with TRBD2 matching 8 bases. J was trimmed by 0 bases and V by 4 bases; bases with no gene match: 14. The CDR3 has 19 residues. The germline gives CDR1 SNHLY, CDR2 FYNNEI. The CDR3 reads CASSGPLAGDSISYNEQFF. CDR3 coding DNA: TGTGCCAGCAGTGGACCCCTAGCGGGCGATTCTATCTCCTACAATGAGCAGTTCTTC.

The rearrangement uses TRBV30 and TRBJ1-2; D gene uncertain. The germline gives CDR1 GTSNPN, CDR2 SVGIG (reference sequence). The CDR3 loop spans 11 amino acids. Trimming left V 8 bases short and J 4 bases short, with 11 bases between. CDR3 sequence reads: CAAGAIYGYTF. Written as DNA, the CDR3 is TGTGCCGCCGGCGCCATCTATGGCTACACCTTC. Drawing the rest from reference TRBV30 and TRBJ1-2, the complete variable domain is SQTIHQWPATLVQPVGSPLSLECTVEGTSNPNLYWYRQAAGRGLQLLFYSVGIGQISSEVPQNLSASRPQDRQFILSSKKLLLSDSGFYLCAAGAIYGYTFGSGTRLTVV.

The chain carries TRBV11-3 and TRBJ2-1, with 7 bases that match TRBD2. The germline CDR1 and CDR2 sequences are SGHNT and YENEEA. The CDR3 is 11 amino acids. V was pared by 6 bases and J by 9 bases, with 2 bases of the junction left unmatched. The CDR3 spells CASRSGGEQFF. CDR3 nucleotides: TGTGCCAGCAGGTCGGGAGGTGAGCAGTTCTTC.

The rearrangement joins TRBV18 to TRBJ1-3; no reliable D call. The V end was cut by 3 bases, the J end by 0 bases, with 6 bases between. Germline assignment: CDR1 KGHSH and CDR2 LQKENI. The length of the CDR3 is 14 residues. The CDR3 nucleotides are TGTGCCAGCTCACCGGGAGACTCTGGAAACACCATATATTTT. It specifies CASSPGDSGNTIYF.

This sequence joins TRBV5-5 and TRBJ1-2; TRBD1 might be the D (5 bases). Trimming pared 0 bases from V and 3 bases from J, leaving 9 bases between. The CDR3 spans 14 residues. Per germline, CDR1 SGHKS and CDR2 YYEKEE (reference sequence). The CDR3, as DNA: TGTGCCAGCAGCTTGGTAACAGGAGACTATGGCTACACCTTC. Translated: CASSLVTGDYGYTF.

This clone has just a few counts. This rearrangement joins TRBV7-2 to TRBJ1-1, with a weak D call TRBD1 (5 bases). Germline-derived CDR1 and CDR2 are SGHTA and FQGNSA. Trimming took 7 bases from V and 0 from J, leaving 24 bases between them. This CDR3 contains 18 residues. The CDR3 coding sequence is TGTGCCAGCATGCCCCAGGCAGGGTCCCTGTTAATGAACACTGAAGCTTTCTTT. Translating gives CASMPQAGSLLMNTEAFF.

The rearrangement links TRBV6-5 to TRBJ1-2; D call uncertain. The CDR3 length is 12 residues. The V gene lost 5 bases and the J gene lost 7 bases, with 11 bases spanning the gap. Germline V gene lookup returns CDR1 MNHEY and CDR2 SVGAGI. The CDR3 reads CASSKAGGGYTF. The CDR3 coding sequence is TGTGCCAGCAGTAAAGCTGGAGGTGGCTACACCTTC.

The chain combines TRBV7-9 with TRBJ2-1; 8 bases fit TRBD2. CDR1 and CDR2 (germline): SEHNR, FQNEAQ (reference sequence). The CDR3 loop spans 16 amino acids. J was trimmed by 15 bases and V by 5 bases; bases with no gene match: 21. CDR3 in amino acids: CASSPGPGTSFSVTFF. The CDR3 nucleotides read TGTGCCAGCAGCCCAGGGCCTGGGACTAGTTTTTCGGTTACGTTCTTC.

This chain links TRBV30 with TRBJ1-2; D is possibly TRBD1 (6 bases). Per germline, CDR1 GTSNPN and CDR2 SVGIG (reference sequence). The CDR3 sequence is 14 residues long. V shed 4 bases and J shed 6 bases, with 18 bases lying between them. DNA for the CDR3: TGTGCCTGGAATGGGGGGGGCGCGTATGATGGCTACACCTTC. It yields the protein CAWNGGGAYDGYTF.

The chain uses TRBV5-6 and TRBJ2-7; D is possibly TRBD1 (5 bases). The CDR3 is 15 residues long. Trimming took 0 bases from V and 3 from J, leaving 13 bases between them. Germline V lookup: CDR1 SGHDT, CDR2 YYEEEE. The CDR3 DNA reads TGTGCCAGCAGCTTGGTAGGGGCGAGTGTCTACGAGCAGTACTTC. As protein: CASSLVGASVYEQYF.

The chain carries TRBV5-1 and TRBJ1-2, with D perhaps matching TRBD1 (5 bases). Germline V gene data show CDR1 as SGHRS and CDR2 as YFSETQ. Trimming pared 1 base from V and 6 bases from J, leaving 10 bases between. CDR3 length equals 13 residues. The CDR3 DNA reads as TGCGCCAGCAGCTTGACAGGATGGGATGGCTACACCTTC. It specifies CASSLTGWDGYTF.

This CDR3 reads CASSSPGTGGTGYGYTF. Here the CDR3 DNA reads TGTGCCAGCAGTTCCCCCGGGACAGGGGGCACGGGGTATGGCTACACCTTC. The chain recombines TRBV27 with TRBJ1-2; 12 nucleotides match TRBD1. J lost 5 bases, V lost 4 bases, and 11 bases had no gene match. Germline loops: CDR1 MNHEY, CDR2 SMNVEV (reference sequence). This CDR3 contains 17 residues.

This chain connects TRBV6-5 to TRBJ1-2; D gene unclear. The CDR3 is 10 residues long. V was pared by 5 bases and J by 8 bases, with 6 bases between. Germline CDR1 MNHEY, CDR2 SVGAGI. CDR3 nucleotide sequence: TGTGCCAGCAGTGGTGGGGGCTACACCTTC. This codes for CASSGGGYTF.

The genes are TRBV4-1 and TRBJ2-5, with 9 bases aligning to TRBD1. Germline assignment: CDR1 MGHRA and CDR2 YSYEKL. After removal of 6 bases from V and 2 bases from J, the junction contained 10 bases not matched to a gene. CDR3 length equals 16 residues. The CDR3 protein is CASRRTGDRPQETQYF. In DNA, the CDR3 is TGCGCCAGCAGACGGACAGGGGACCGCCCACAAGAGACCCAGTACTTC.

The gene calls are TRBV7-8 and TRBJ2-1; D is ambiguous. This CDR3 has 13 residues. V lost 2 bases, J lost 7 bases, and 9 bases lay in between. The V gene's germline CDR1 is SGHVS and CDR2 FQNEAQ. CDR3 sequence reads: CASSLSRGNEQFF. For the CDR3, the DNA is TGTGCCAGCAGCTTATCCCGTGGGAATGAGCAGTTCTTC.

The chain is built from TRBV21-1 and TRBJ2-5; TRBD1, the D gene given by the table, was not confirmed from the DNA. TRBV21-1 is listed as a pseudogene. CDR3 length equals 14 residues. CDR3 nucleotides: TGTGCCAGCAGCAACTGCCTAGGGGGAGAGACCCAGTACTTC. Translated, it gives CASSNCLGGETQYF.

The chain has TRBV28 and TRBJ1-1; no reliable D call. Germline lookup yields CDR1 MDHEN and CDR2 SYDVKM. V lost 6 bases and J lost 10, with 12 bases in between. The CDR3 runs to 11 residues. CDR3 sequence (DNA): TGTGCCAGCAGAGTCGGGAGCAGAGCTTTCTTT. Its translation is CASRVGSRAFF.

This rearrangement joins TRBV15 to TRBJ2-5, with D tentatively TRBD2 (5 bases). V lost 0 bases, J lost 5 bases, and 13 bases lay in between. The CDR3 is made up of 15 amino acids. Germline values: CDR1 LNHNV, CDR2 YYDKDF (reference sequence). In DNA form, the CDR3 reads TGTGCCACCAGCAGAGATACTGGTCTAGCTGAGACCCAGTACTTC. Translated, it gives CATSRDTGLAETQYF.

This chain links TRBV29-1 with TRBJ2-7; the match to TRBD1 covers 9 bases. Germline CDR1 and CDR2: SQVTM and ANQGSEA. CDR3 length: 11 amino acids. J gave up 7 bases and V 8 bases, and 6 bases lay outside the gene matches. DNA of the CDR3: TGCAGCACCGGGACAGGGTTAGAGCAGTACTTC. Protein sequence: CSTGTGLEQYF.

The gene calls are TRBV29-1 and TRBJ2-7, with D perhaps assigned TRBD1 or TRBD2 (6 bases each). This CDR3 is built from 13 residues. The V and J ends lost 6 bases and 0 bases respectively, with 12 bases between them. CDR1 and CDR2 from the germline V gene are SQVTM and ANQGSEA. The CDR3 loop is CSVGGSLSYEQYF. DNA for the CDR3: TGCAGCGTGGGGGGCAGCCTCTCCTACGAGCAGTACTTC.

This clone occurred a few times. This CDR3 is also generated by other DNA sequences in the sample. This sequence joins TRBV27 and TRBJ2-1; D not certain. V gave up 1 base and J gave up 5 bases, with 0 bases separating them. The germline gives CDR1 MNHEY, CDR2 SMNVEV (reference sequence). The CDR3 contains 11 residues. DNA for the CDR3: TGTGCCAGCAGTTTATACAATGAGCAGTTCTTC. Protein sequence: CASSLYNEQFF.

The chain couples TRBV27 to TRBJ1-2; D may be TRBD1 (6 bases). From germline, CDR1 is MNHEY and CDR2 SMNVEV (reference sequence). Between the trimmed V and J ends, which lost 2 bases and 4 bases, there was a span of 14 bases. This CDR3 spans 15 amino acids. DNA for the CDR3: TGTGCCAGCAGTTTAGGGTTAGGGGGGGTCTATGGCTACACCTTC. Its translation: CASSLGLGGVYGYTF.

CDR3 DNA: TGTGCCTGGAGTGGGGGGGCATCCTATGGCTACACCTTC. Translation: CAWSGGASYGYTF. This chain links TRBV30 with TRBJ1-2, with D tentatively TRBD1 (6 bases). The CDR3 is 13 residues long. V shed 1 base and J shed 4 bases, with 10 bases lying between them. CDR1 is GTSNPN, CDR2 SVGIG, per germline (reference sequence). Full variable domain (outside the CDR3, taken from reference TRBV30 and TRBJ1-2): SQTIHQWPATLVQPVGSPLSLECTVEGTSNPNLYWYRQAAGRGLQLLFYSVGIGQISSEVPQNLSASRPQDRQFILSSKKLLLSDSGFYLCAWSGGASYGYTFGSGTRLTVV.

The chain links TRBV5-1 to TRBJ2-4, with 8 bases lining up with TRBD2. The J segment lost 5 bases and the V segment lost 7 bases, leaving 8 bases of the junction unmatched. The length of the CDR3 is 14 residues. CDR1 and CDR2 from the germline V gene are SGHRS and YFSETQ. The CDR3 spells CASSPGGLENIQYF. CDR3 nucleotide sequence: TGCGCCAGCTCCCCGGGGGGGCTAGAAAACATTCAGTACTTC.

This clone appeared a single time. The V and J genes are TRBV19 and TRBJ2-7; TRBD1 matches at 9 bases. CDR1 is LNHDA, CDR2 SQIVND, per germline (reference sequence). The CDR3 covers 14 residues. V dropped 6 bases and J dropped 1; count of bases not matched to a gene: 4. The CDR3 DNA reads TGTGCCAGTAGGGGGGACAGGGAATCCTACGAGCAGTACTTC. It is translated as CASRGDRESYEQYF.